This T cell receptor (beta chain) was found in a study of PD-L1 blockade in urothelial cancer. Whole-study results and caveats: Tumor-associated clones in the blood of durable-benefit patients grew more at 3 weeks.

Germline assignment: CDR1 SQVTM and CDR2 ANQGSEA. The CDR3 extends over 12 amino acids. Trimming left V 4 bases short and J 4 bases short, with 10 bases between. As to this clone: Its antigen is unknown.

Synthetic spike-ins, TCR analog templates, were added into each PCR. Profiling relied on immunoSEQ multiplex PCR, and the TCRdb table lists in-frame clones only, not all of them. The table has 20,000 to 25,000 clones, roughly 90% seen once. The specimen was PBMCs, collected around atezolizumab (anti-PD-L1) treatment. The sequence derives from a woman aged 60-70 years with urothelial cancer. V is TRBV29-1 and J is TRBJ1-1; D is undetermined. In DNA form, the CDR3 reads TGCAGCGTTGTTCGACGGAGCACTGAAGCTTTCTTT. It specifies CSVVRRSTEAFF.